The clone carrying this T cell receptor beta chain was found once. The CDR3 contains 16 residues. V trimming: 6 bases; J trimming: 9 bases; junction bases outside the gene matches: 15. The V gene's germline CDR1 is LGHDT and CDR2 YNNKEL (reference sequence). Seattle researchers signed up patients amid active infection and tracked them longitudinally. The data derive from a study of blood T cell repertoires in COVID-19. Study at large: COVID-19 samples, acute and convalescent, were from the United States, Italy and Spain. Sources were T cells, B-cell-depleted T cells, or PBMCs; the material itself was cDNA or gDNA.

Authors' methods: Reference gene primer amplification gave nucleated cell count estimates. The repertoire was sequenced with immunoSEQ multiplex PCR; TCRdb's copy has only in-frame clones and lacks some. The DNA was the basis for D and trimming; V, J and clone size are from that table. The sample yields fewer than 250,000 clones, approximately 90% seen once. The sequence was obtained from a man aged 55 to 70 with COVID-19, enrolled during active disease. This chain links TRBV3-1 (or the pseudogene TRBV3-2) with TRBJ2-1; 9 positions agree with TRBD2. The specimen sequenced was peripheral blood. The CDR3 DNA sequence: TGTGCCAGCAGTCAGCTCGGGGCGGGAGGGAGGAGTGAGCAGTTCTTC. This sequence encodes CASSQLGAGGRSEQFF.